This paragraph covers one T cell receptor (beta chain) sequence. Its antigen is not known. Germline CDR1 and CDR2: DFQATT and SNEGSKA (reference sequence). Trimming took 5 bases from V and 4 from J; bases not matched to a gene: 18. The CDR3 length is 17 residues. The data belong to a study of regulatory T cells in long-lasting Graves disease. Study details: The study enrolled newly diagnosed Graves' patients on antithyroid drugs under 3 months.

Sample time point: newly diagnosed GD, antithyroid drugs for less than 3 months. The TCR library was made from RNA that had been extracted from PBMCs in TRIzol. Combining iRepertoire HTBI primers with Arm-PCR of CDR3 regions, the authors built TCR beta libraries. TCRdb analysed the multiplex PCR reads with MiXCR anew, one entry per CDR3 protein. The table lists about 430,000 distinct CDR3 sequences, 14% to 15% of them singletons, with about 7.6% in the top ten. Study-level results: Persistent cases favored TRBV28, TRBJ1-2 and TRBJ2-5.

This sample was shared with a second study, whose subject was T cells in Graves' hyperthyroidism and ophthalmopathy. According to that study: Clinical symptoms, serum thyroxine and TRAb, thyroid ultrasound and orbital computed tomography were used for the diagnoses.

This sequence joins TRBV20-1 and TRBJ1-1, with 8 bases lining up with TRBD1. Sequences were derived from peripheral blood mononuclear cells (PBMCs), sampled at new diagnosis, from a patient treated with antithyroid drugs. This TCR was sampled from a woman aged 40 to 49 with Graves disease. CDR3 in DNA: TGCAGTGCTGAACCGACAGGGGAAGCGTACTGGGGCACTGAAGCTTTCTTT. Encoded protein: CSAEPTGEAYWGTEAFF.